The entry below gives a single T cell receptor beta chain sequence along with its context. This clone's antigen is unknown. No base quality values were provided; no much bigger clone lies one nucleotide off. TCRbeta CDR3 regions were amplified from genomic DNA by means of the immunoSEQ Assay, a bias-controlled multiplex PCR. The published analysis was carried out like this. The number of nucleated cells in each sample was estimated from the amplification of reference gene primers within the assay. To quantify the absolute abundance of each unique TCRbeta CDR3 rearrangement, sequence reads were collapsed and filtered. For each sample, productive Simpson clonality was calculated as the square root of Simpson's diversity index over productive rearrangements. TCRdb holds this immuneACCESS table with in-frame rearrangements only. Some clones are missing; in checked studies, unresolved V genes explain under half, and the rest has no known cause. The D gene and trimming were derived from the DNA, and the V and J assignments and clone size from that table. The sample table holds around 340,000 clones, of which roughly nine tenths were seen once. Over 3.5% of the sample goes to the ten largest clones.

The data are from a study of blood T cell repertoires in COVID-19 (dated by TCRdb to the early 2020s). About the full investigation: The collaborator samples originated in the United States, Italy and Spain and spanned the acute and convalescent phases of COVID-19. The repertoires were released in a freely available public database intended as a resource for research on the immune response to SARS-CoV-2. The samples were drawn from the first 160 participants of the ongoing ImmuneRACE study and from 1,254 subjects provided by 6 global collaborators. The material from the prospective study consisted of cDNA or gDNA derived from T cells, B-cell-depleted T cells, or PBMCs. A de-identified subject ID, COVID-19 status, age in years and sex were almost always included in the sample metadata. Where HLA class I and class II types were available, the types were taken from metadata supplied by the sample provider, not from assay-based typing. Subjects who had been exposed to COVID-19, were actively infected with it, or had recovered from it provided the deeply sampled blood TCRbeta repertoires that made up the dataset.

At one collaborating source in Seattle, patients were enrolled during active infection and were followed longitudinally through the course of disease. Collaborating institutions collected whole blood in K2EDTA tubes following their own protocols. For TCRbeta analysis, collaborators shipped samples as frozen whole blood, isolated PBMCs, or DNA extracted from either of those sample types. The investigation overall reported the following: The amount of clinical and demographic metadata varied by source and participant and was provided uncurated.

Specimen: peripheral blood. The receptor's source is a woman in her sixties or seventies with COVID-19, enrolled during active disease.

The base sequence is TGTGCCAGCAGTACAGGGGAGAACTCTGGAAACACCATATATTTT. It specifies CASSTGENSGNTIYF. The rearrangement joined TRBV7-9 to TRBJ1-3, with 7 middle bases fitting TRBD1. The CDR3 has 15 amino acids, counting the end cysteine and phenylalanine. Only CDR3 DNA remains: 45 bases, in frame from the first base. V and J are trimmed by 6 bases and 0 bases, and the gene matches miss 5 bases of the junction. Based on the germline V gene (reference sequence), the CDR1 and CDR2 sequences are SEHNR and FQNEAQ.